The rows below give T cell receptor beta chains drawn from one sample of a study of regulatory T cells in long-lasting Graves disease. From the multiplex PCR reads, TCRdb called clonotypes with MiXCR, one entry per CDR3 protein. The data contain some 350,000 distinct CDR3 sequences, 15% to 20% of them singletons. The same sample was also studied in work on T cells in Graves' hyperthyroidism and ophthalmopathy.

Sequenced material: peripheral blood mononuclear cells (PBMCs), taken at new diagnosis, from a patient treated with antithyroid drugs. These receptors were collected from a woman younger than 30 with Graves disease. Each CDR3 is given with its conserved first and last residue. The D gene is left open where the match is weak. Where a row states a size, it is once, few, many or the class of an expanded clone; other rows omit it.

J | size | V | D | CDR3 | DNA
TRBJ2-6 | many | TRBV27 | NA | CASSRTHSSGANVLTF | TGTGCCAGCAGCCGAACCCACTCTTCTGGGGCCAACGTCCTGACTTTC
TRBJ2-1 | NA | TRBV11-2 | TRBD2 | CASSLGLAGVRRNEQFF | TGTGCCAGCAGCTTAGGACTAGCGGGAGTGAGGAGGAATGAGCAGTTCTTC
TRBJ2-7 | many | TRBV7-9 | NA | CASSFLREPYEQYF | TGTGCCAGCAGCTTTCTCCGGGAACCCTACGAGCAGTACTTC
TRBJ2-7 | many | TRBV10-3 | NA | CAISESGTPGEQYF | TGTGCCATCAGTGAGTCCGGAACTCCGGGCGAGCAGTACTTC
TRBJ2-7 | few | TRBV20-1 | TRBD1 | CSARGTGGYEQYF | TGCAGTGCTAGGGGGACAGGGGGCTACGAGCAGTACTTC
TRBJ2-1 | few | TRBV12-3/TRBV12-4 | NA | CASRQGTYNEQFF | TGTGCCAGCAGACAGGGAACATACAATGAGCAGTTCTTC
TRBJ1-2 | NA | TRBV19 | NA | CASSGDQGNQANYGYTF | TGTGCCAGTAGTGGTGACCAGGGAAACCAAGCTAACTATGGCTACACCTTC
TRBJ1-2 | many | TRBV30 | NA | CATDQIPNYGYTF | TGTGCTACTGATCAGATTCCTAACTATGGCTACACCTTC
TRBJ2-7 | many | TRBV2 | NA | CASSERRGGQYF | TGTGCCAGCAGTGAACGTCGAGGGGGGCAGTACTTC
TRBJ1-2 | many | TRBV27 | NA | CASSPGGGSYTF | TGTGCCAGCAGTCCCGGGGGAGGAAGCTACACCTTC
TRBJ2-3 | few | TRBV27 | NA | CASSFTFELTDTQYF | TGTGCCAGCAGTTTTACATTCGAGCTCACAGATACGCAGTATTTT
TRBJ2-7 | many | TRBV12-3/TRBV12-4 | NA | CASSSQTGEGQYF | TGTGCCAGCAGTTCACAGACCGGAGAGGGGCAGTACTTC
TRBJ2-1 | few | TRBV29-1 | NA | CSADNEQFF | TGCAGCGCCGACAATGAGCAGTTCTTC
TRBJ2-5 | few | TRBV15 | NA | CATSRAGARLQETQYF | TGTGCCACCAGCAGAGCCGGAGCCCGCTTACAAGAGACCCAGTACTTC
TRBJ2-6 | NA | TRBV6-2/TRBV6-3 | NA | CASMASGANVLTF | TGTGCCAGCATGGCGTCTGGGGCCAACGTCCTGACTTTC
TRBJ2-7 | many | TRBV6-2/TRBV6-3 | NA | CASRIRDQSYEQYF | TGTGCCAGCAGAATCCGGGACCAGTCCTACGAGCAGTACTTC
TRBJ1-3 | few | TRBV28 | NA | CASSSSAGNTIYF | TGTGCCAGCAGTTCCAGCGCCGGAAACACCATATATTTT
TRBJ2-1 | many | TRBV20-1 | TRBD1 | CSARDWRRGQGNEQFF | TGCAGTGCTAGAGATTGGCGACGGGGACAGGGGAATGAGCAGTTCTTC
TRBJ2-3 | few | TRBV4-1 | TRBD1 | CASSHTQGADTQYF | TGCGCCAGCAGCCACACGCAGGGGGCAGATACGCAGTATTTT
TRBJ2-3 | many | TRBV7-9 | TRBD2 | CASSPAGGYTDTQYF | TGTGCCAGCAGCCCAGCGGGAGGTTATACAGATACGCAGTATTTT
TRBJ2-1 | many | TRBV7-2 | TRBD2 | CASSLLGRAGEQFF | TGTGCCAGCAGCTTATTGGGGAGGGCGGGTGAGCAGTTCTTC
TRBJ2-5 | many | TRBV12-3/TRBV12-4 | NA | CAGSVRGTQYF | TGTGCCGGCAGCGTCCGGGGGACCCAGTACTTC
TRBJ2-1 | NA | TRBV10-3 | TRBD1 | CAIRDRGLNEQFF | TGTGCCATCAGGGACAGGGGGCTCAATGAGCAGTTCTTC
TRBJ2-7 | many | TRBV7-3 | TRBD1 | CASSSAGTGGYEQYF | TGTGCCAGCAGCTCTGCCGGGACAGGGGGATACGAGCAGTACTTC
TRBJ2-3 | many | TRBV11-3 | NA | CASSAEGGTADTQYF | TGTGCCAGCAGCGCTGAGGGGGGAACGGCAGATACGCAGTATTTT
TRBJ2-5 | many | TRBV6-1 | NA | CASSFGRQETQYF | TGTGCCAGCAGCTTTGGAAGACAAGAGACCCAGTACTTC
TRBJ2-1 | many | TRBV5-1 | TRBD2 | CASSGTSGSLGEQFF | TGCGCCAGCAGCGGTACTAGCGGGAGCCTCGGTGAGCAGTTCTTC
TRBJ2-7 | many | TRBV27 | TRBD2 | CASRLAGMSSYEQYF | TGTGCCAGCAGACTAGCGGGTATGAGCTCCTACGAGCAGTACTTC
TRBJ2-3 | NA | TRBV24-1 | NA | CATSDRGATDTQYF | TGTGCCACCAGTGACCGGGGGGCTACAGATACGCAGTATTTT
TRBJ2-7 | many | TRBV27 | TRBD2 | CASALAGVAYEQYF | TGTGCCAGCGCACTAGCGGGGGTGGCCTACGAGCAGTACTTC
TRBJ1-1 | many | TRBV5-4 | NA | CASSQQMGANTEAFF | TGTGCCAGCAGCCAACAGATGGGGGCCAACACTGAAGCTTTCTTT
TRBJ1-6 | NA | TRBV10-3 | NA | CAIGANSPLHF | TGTGCCATCGGGGCAAATTCACCCCTCCACTTT
TRBJ2-1 | many | TRBV9 | NA | CASSPDLYNEQFF | TGTGCCAGCAGCCCGGACTTATACAATGAGCAGTTCTTC
TRBJ2-7 | many | TRBV5-1 | NA | CASSLAPADEQYF | TGCGCCAGCAGCTTGGCCCCGGCGGACGAGCAGTACTTC
TRBJ2-7 | many | TRBV2 | NA | CASRDAGPYEQYF | TGTGCCAGCCGGGACGCAGGTCCCTACGAGCAGTACTTC
TRBJ1-1 | many | TRBV20-1 | NA | CSARGRNMNTEAFF | TGCAGTGCTAGGGGGAGAAACATGAACACTGAAGCTTTCTTT
TRBJ2-7 | few | TRBV19 | NA | CASSIRDGGYEQYF | TGTGCCAGTAGTATTAGGGACGGCGGATACGAGCAGTACTTC
TRBJ2-3 | many | TRBV4-1 | NA | CASSQGSGRLADTQYF | TGCGCCAGCAGCCAAGGGAGCGGGCGGTTGGCAGATACGCAGTATTTT
TRBJ1-2 | many | TRBV12-3/TRBV12-4 | TRBD1 | CASSSTGGAGYTF | TGTGCCAGCAGTTCGACAGGGGGCGCGGGCTACACCTTC
TRBJ2-5 | few | TRBV9 | NA | CASSLPHGQQETQYF | TGTGCCAGCAGCCTTCCCCATGGGCAGCAAGAGACCCAGTACTTC
TRBJ2-3 | many | TRBV6-1 | NA | CASSKGGLHTDTQYF | TGTGCCAGCAGTAAAGGGGGACTACACACAGATACGCAGTATTTT
TRBJ1-6 | many | TRBV3-1 | NA | CASSQGLDSPLHF | TGTGCCAGCAGCCAAGGACTGGATTCACCCCTCCACTTT
TRBJ2-5 | many | TRBV3-1 | NA | CASSLTGRETQYF | TGTGCCAGCAGCTTGACGGGAAGGGAGACCCAGTACTTC
TRBJ1-1 | many | TRBV7-2 | TRBD1 | CASSLGQILNTEAFF | TGTGCCAGCAGCTTGGGACAGATATTGAACACTGAAGCTTTCTTT
TRBJ2-1 | many | TRBV2 | NA | CASKGSGNEQFF | TGTGCCAGCAAGGGGTCTGGGAATGAGCAGTTCTTC
TRBJ2-7 | NA | TRBV27 | TRBD2 | CASSNRLASIYEQYF | TGTGCCAGCAGTAACCGACTAGCGTCGATTTACGAGCAGTACTTC
TRBJ2-7 | NA | TRBV18 | TRBD1 | CASSPGTGSKQYF | TGTGCCAGCTCACCTGGGACAGGGTCCAAGCAGTACTTC
TRBJ2-7 | many | TRBV18 | TRBD1 | CASSPDGTGSKQYF | TGTGCCAGCTCACCTGATGGGACAGGGTCCAAGCAGTACTTC